Shown below are 29 T cell receptor beta chains from a single sample sequenced in a study of control samples from healthy donors and cancer patients. The table came from immunoSEQ multiplex PCR; TCRdb's copy has only in-frame clones and leaves some out. This sample has more than 70,000 clones, with 90% to 95% found just once. The sequenced material came from blood. Receptors were obtained from a woman in her 30s in good health.

The chain has TRBV29-1 and TRBJ1-1; TRBD1 matches 7 bases. The V gene end was trimmed by 8 bases and the J gene end by 5 bases; junction bases not matched to a gene: 14. Germline values: CDR1 SQVTM, CDR2 ANQGSEA. The CDR3 consists of 14 residues. This chain's CDR3 is CSPEGGGAKTEAFF. DNA of the CDR3: TGCAGCCCCGAGGGAGGGGGCGCAAAAACTGAAGCTTTCTTT.

The chain combines TRBV29-1 with TRBJ2-5, with TRBD2 matching 7 bases. J gave up 5 bases and V 7 bases, and 7 bases lay outside the gene matches. Germline V gives CDR1 SQVTM, CDR2 ANQGSEA. The CDR3 totals 12 residues. CDR3 region: CSGQREGETQYF. DNA of the CDR3: TGCAGCGGGCAAAGGGAGGGGGAGACCCAGTACTTC.

J is TRBJ1-2 and V is TRBV5-1, with a weak D call TRBD1 (5 bases). V lost 4 bases, J lost 5 bases, and 12 bases lay in between. Germline CDR1 is SGHRS and CDR2 is YFSETQ. The CDR3 spans 13 residues. The CDR3 region has the DNA TGCGCCAGCAGCGCTGACAGTGTTTATGGCTACACCTTC. Protein sequence: CASSADSVYGYTF.

This clone showed up just once. V gene TRBV5-1 combines with J gene TRBJ1-2; 10 bases line up with TRBD1. CDR3 size: 16 residues. Germline trimming cut 1 base from V and 8 bases from J; bases unmatched to any gene: 11. CDR1 and CDR2 from the germline V gene are SGHRS and YFSETQ. In DNA, the CDR3 is TGCGCCAGCAGCTTGAATTATCCCGGACAGGGGGAAGGCTACACCTTC. This gives the protein CASSLNYPGQGEGYTF.

The J gene is TRBJ2-5, the V gene TRBV6-1; no reliable D call. The germline V gene has CDR1 MNHNS and CDR2 SASEGT. V dropped 1 base and J dropped 5 bases, with 8 bases sitting between them. The CDR3 has 13 amino acids. The CDR3 region has the DNA TGTGCCAGCAGTGAAGGTGATGCCGAGACCCAGTACTTC. Protein: CASSEGDAETQYF.

J is TRBJ2-5 and V is TRBV3-1 (or the pseudogene TRBV3-2); D might be TRBD1 (6 bases). Germline V gene sequence: CDR1 LGHDT, CDR2 YNNKEL (reference sequence). Trimming cost V 3 bases and J 2 bases, with 7 bases left between them. The CDR3 consists of 13 residues. CDR3 sequence: CASSQGHQETQYF. The CDR3 DNA sequence: TGTGCCAGCAGCCAGGGACATCAAGAGACCCAGTACTTC.

Worth noting for this clone: Other DNA sequences in this specimen translate into the identical CDR3. The chain links TRBV12-3 or TRBV12-4 to TRBJ1-2, with D unresolved. Trimming stripped 5 bases from V and 2 bases from J, with 9 bases between. The CDR3 covers 13 residues. The CDR3, as DNA: TGTGCCAGCAGTCCCGGACGGAACTATGGCTACACCTTC. Translation gives CASSPGRNYGYTF.

The chain couples TRBV4-2 to TRBJ1-2; a weak D match, TRBD1 (6 bases). Germline V gene lookup returns CDR1 LGHNA and CDR2 YNFKEQ. This CDR3 spans 15 amino acids. Trimming removed 1 base from V and 2 bases from J, with 11 bases in between. CDR3 sequence reads: CASSQGSGENYGYTF. CDR3 coding DNA: TGTGCCAGCAGCCAAGGATCAGGGGAGAACTATGGCTACACCTTC.

Of note for this clone: In the same sample, other DNA sequences code for this CDR3. This chain uses TRBV29-1 with TRBJ1-1, with D unclear. Trimming left V 4 bases short and J 1 base short, with 7 bases between. Germline assignment: CDR1 SQVTM and CDR2 ANQGSEA. The CDR3 sequence is 12 residues long. CDR3 sequence reads: CSVARGNTEAFF. CDR3 in DNA: TGCAGCGTTGCCCGAGGGAACACTGAAGCTTTCTTT.

The J gene is TRBJ1-1, the V gene TRBV19; the D is unclear. The CDR3 covers 13 residues. V lost 3 bases and J lost 0, with 5 bases in between. Per the germline V gene, CDR1 is LNHDA and CDR2 is SQIVND (reference sequence). The CDR3, as DNA: TGTGCCAGTAGTATCGTTCTGAACACTGAAGCTTTCTTT. This sequence encodes CASSIVLNTEAFF.

V usage is TRBV3-1 (or the pseudogene TRBV3-2) and J usage is TRBJ2-1, with 7 bases identical to TRBD2. Per the germline V gene, CDR1 is LGHDT and CDR2 is YNNKEL (reference sequence). The CDR3 is 13 residues long. V was clipped by 7 bases and J by 8 bases; unmatched bases: 8. The DNA of the CDR3 is TGTGCCAGCACCTGGGGAGGGGAGGATGAGCAGTTCTTC. This gives the protein CASTWGGEDEQFF.

The chain couples TRBV4-1 to TRBJ1-2; unclear D gene. The V gene's germline CDR1 is MGHRA and CDR2 YSYEKL. Deletions cut 1 base from V and 0 bases from J, with 21 bases between. The CDR3 totals 19 residues. The CDR3: CASSQGIARTTLSNYGYTF. The CDR3 region has the DNA TGCGCCAGCAGCCAAGGGATAGCGCGTACGACCCTTTCTAACTATGGCTACACCTTC.

The chain carries TRBV9 and TRBJ1-5; D gene uncertain. Germline loops: CDR1 SGDLS, CDR2 YYNGEE. Trimming removed 3 bases at V and 0 bases at J, with 10 bases between. CDR3 length: 15 residues. CDR3 amino acids: CASSDSSLSNQPQHF. The CDR3 bases are TGTGCCAGCAGCGACAGCTCCCTTAGCAATCAGCCCCAGCATTTT.

The rearrangement joins TRBV7-9 to TRBJ1-1, with D perhaps TRBD1 (6 bases). The CDR3 totals 14 residues. Germline values: CDR1 SEHNR, CDR2 FQNEAQ (reference sequence). Trimming removed 0 bases from V and 4 bases from J, with 9 bases in between. CDR3 amino acids: CASSLAQGFTEAFF. The CDR3 DNA reads TGTGCCAGCAGCTTAGCACAGGGATTCACTGAAGCTTTCTTT.

The V call is TRBV24-1, the J call TRBJ1-1, with a weak D call TRBD1 (6 bases). The V end lost 9 bases, the J end lost 0 bases, and 13 bases lay between the germline ends. Germline V gene data show CDR1 as KGHDR and CDR2 as SFDVKD. CDR3 length: 14 amino acids. The CDR3 protein is CATARAGVNTEAFF. CDR3 sequence (DNA): TGTGCCACCGCTCGGGCAGGGGTGAACACTGAAGCTTTCTTT.

The chain carries TRBV6-2 or TRBV6-3 and TRBJ2-5; weak D call: TRBD2 (6 bases). CDR1 and CDR2 (germline): MNHEY, SVGEGT. The CDR3 covers 16 residues. The V and J ends lost 4 bases and 0 bases respectively, with 15 bases between them. CDR3 sequence reads: CASSSETRGNQETQYF. The CDR3, as DNA: TGTGCCAGCAGTTCCGAAACCCGGGGGAACCAAGAGACCCAGTACTTC.

This clone has just one count. CDR3 DNA sequence: TGTGCCAGCAGCTTGGAACTAGCGGGACGGAATACGCAGTATTTT. It yields the protein CASSLELAGRNTQYF. This chain connects TRBV5-5 to TRBJ2-3; TRBD2 agrees at 10 bases. This CDR3 comprises 15 residues. Trimming took 0 bases from V and 7 from J; bases not matched to a gene: 5. Germline CDR1 and CDR2: SGHKS and YYEKEE (reference sequence).

This chain uses TRBV2 with TRBJ2-2; no firm D call. This CDR3 is 15 amino acids long. Germline CDR1 and CDR2: SNHLY and FYNNEI. V gave up 0 bases and J gave up 6 bases, with 11 bases separating them. The DNA of the CDR3 is TGTGCCAGCAGTGAAGCAGTCTCCCCCCCCGGGGAGCTGTTTTTT. It specifies CASSEAVSPPGELFF.

V gene TRBV28 combines with J gene TRBJ1-2; D gene uncertain. CDR3 length equals 10 residues. CDR1 is MDHEN and CDR2 is SYDVKM in the germline V gene. The germline V and J ends were trimmed by 5 bases and 7 bases, with 5 bases remaining between them. The CDR3 sequence: CASSGGGYTF. The CDR3 region has the DNA TGTGCCAGCAGTGGCGGTGGCTACACCTTC.

The V and J genes are TRBV7-2 and TRBJ1-2; possibly TRBD1 for D (5 bases). V shed 4 bases and J shed 8 bases, with 26 bases lying between them. CDR3 size: 17 residues. Per germline, CDR1 SGHTA and CDR2 FQGNSA. CDR3 region: CASSSRSEVGTGGGYTF. CDR3 sequence (DNA): TGTGCCAGCAGCTCACGGAGTGAGGTCGGGACGGGCGGGGGCTACACCTTC.

As concerns this clone: A junction boundary mismatches the germline segment, possibly from a read error. This sample also contains other DNA sequences that code for the same CDR3. The chain carries TRBV11-2 and TRBJ1-2; 9 bases line up with TRBD1. CDR3 length: 15 amino acids. Germline CDR1 reads SGHAT; CDR2 reads FQNNGV. CDR3 residues: CASSLGLDRGYGYTF. As DNA, the CDR3 is TGCGCCAGCAGCTTAGGACTTGACAGGGGGTATGGCTACACCTTC.

V and J are TRBV30 and TRBJ1-6, with a possible D match to TRBD1 (5 bases). In germline, CDR1 is GTSNPN, CDR2 SVGIG (reference sequence). This CDR3 region has 16 residues. Trimming removed 3 bases at V and 0 bases at J, with 12 bases between. The CDR3 region has the DNA TGTGCCTGGAGAATAAGGGGAAGCTCCTATAATTCACCCCTCCACTTT. It encodes CAWRIRGSSYNSPLHF. Combining the CDR3 with reference TRBV30 and TRBJ1-6 gives the whole variable domain SQTIHQWPATLVQPVGSPLSLECTVEGTSNPNLYWYRQAAGRGLQLLFYSVGIGQISSEVPQNLSASRPQDRQFILSSKKLLLSDSGFYLCAWRIRGSSYNSPLHFGNGTRLTVT.

The chain joins TRBV28 to TRBJ2-7; D gene uncertain. The V end was cut by 5 bases, the J end by 5 bases, with 10 bases between. The CDR3 loop spans 12 amino acids. Germline V lookup: CDR1 MDHEN, CDR2 SYDVKM. CDR3 region: CASSPPMDEQYF. CDR3 nucleotide sequence: TGTGCCAGCAGTCCCCCCATGGACGAGCAGTACTTC.

This clone ranks as medium-sized. This chain joins TRBV10-2 and TRBJ1-1; D gene uncertain. The CDR3 is 11 residues long. Trimming shortened V by 3 bases and J by 9 bases, and 8 bases separated the two germline ends. The germline V gene encodes CDR1 WSHSY and CDR2 SAAADI. The CDR3 here is CASSEGRKAFF. Here the CDR3 DNA reads TGCGCCAGCAGTGAAGGACGGAAAGCTTTCTTT.

This clone was counted a few times. The chain uses TRBV9 and TRBJ1-6; D is unclear. In germline, CDR1 is SGDLS, CDR2 YYNGEE. This CDR3 comprises 13 residues. The V gene lost 6 bases and the J gene lost 14 bases, with 18 bases spanning the gap. The CDR3 loop is CASIIQDPDALHF. In nucleotides, the CDR3 is TGTGCCAGCATCATTCAGGACCCTGATGCCCTCCACTTT.

The chain joins TRBV7-9 to TRBJ2-4; no reliable D call. CDR1 is SEHNR and CDR2 is FQNEAQ in the germline V gene (reference sequence). V lost 5 bases and J lost 10, with 12 bases in between. CDR3 length: 12 amino acids. The CDR3 coding sequence is TGTGCCAGCAGCCCTCAGGCGCCGATTCAGTACTTC. Protein sequence: CASSPQAPIQYF.

Here the CDR3 reads CASSPGRPEQTEAFF. In DNA form, the CDR3 reads TGTGCCAGCAGCCCAGGACGACCGGAACAGACTGAAGCTTTCTTT. V and J are TRBV16 and TRBJ1-1; D not resolved. This CDR3 region has 15 residues. V gave up 4 bases and J gave up 5 bases, with 17 bases separating them. Per the germline V gene, CDR1 is KGHSY and CDR2 is FQNENV.

The rearrangement links TRBV19 to TRBJ2-2; 9 bases line up with TRBD1. The CDR3 contains 15 residues. The junction had 2 bases not matched to a gene; V was cut back by 3 bases and J by 3 bases. The V gene's germline CDR1 is LNHDA and CDR2 SQIVND (reference sequence). CDR3: CASSIWTGDTGELFF. The CDR3 DNA sequence: TGTGCCAGTAGTATCTGGACAGGGGACACCGGGGAGCTGTTTTTT.

The chain links TRBV7-9 to TRBJ2-1; 9 positions match TRBD1. V shed 10 bases and J 7 bases; nucleotides not matched to a gene: 5. This CDR3 has 12 residues. Per germline, CDR1 SEHNR and CDR2 FQNEAQ (reference sequence). CDR3: CAIGTGLNEQFF. The CDR3 bases are TGTGCCATCGGGACAGGGCTGAATGAGCAGTTCTTC.